This T cell receptor beta chain came from a study of T-cell memory formation after mild COVID-19. TCRdb re-called the 5' RACE reads through MiXCR, storing one row per CDR3 protein. The sample carries approximately 290,000 distinct CDR3 sequences, under 8.5% recorded once. Germline-derived CDR1 and CDR2 are SGHTA and FQGNSA. V shed 1 base and J 5 bases; nucleotides not matched to a gene: 8. The CDR3 is 16 residues long. This chain joins TRBV7-2 and TRBJ2-3; 8 bases are shared with TRBD1. The clonotype comes from a man younger than 30 who had mild COVID-19 (a few samples of this study predate the infection). Cell type and time point are not known. The sequencing input was PBMCs or a T cell subset sorted from them (not recorded which). CDR3 nucleotides: TGTGCCAGCAGCTTAGTCGCAGGGGGCGACGGAGATACGCAGTATTTT. Protein product: CASSLVAGGDGDTQYF.